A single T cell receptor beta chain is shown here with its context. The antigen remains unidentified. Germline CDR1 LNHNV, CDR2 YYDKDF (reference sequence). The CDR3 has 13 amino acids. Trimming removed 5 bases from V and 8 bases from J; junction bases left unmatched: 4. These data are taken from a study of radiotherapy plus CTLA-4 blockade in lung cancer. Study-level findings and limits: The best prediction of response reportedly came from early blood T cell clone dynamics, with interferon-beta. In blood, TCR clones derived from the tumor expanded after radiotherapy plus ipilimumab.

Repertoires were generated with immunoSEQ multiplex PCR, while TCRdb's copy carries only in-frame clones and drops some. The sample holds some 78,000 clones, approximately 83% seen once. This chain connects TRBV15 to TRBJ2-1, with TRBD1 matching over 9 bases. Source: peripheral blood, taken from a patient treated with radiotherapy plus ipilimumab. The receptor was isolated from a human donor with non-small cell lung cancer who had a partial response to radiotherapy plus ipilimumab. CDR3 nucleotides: TGTGCCACCAGCTTGGGACAGGGTTATGAGCAGTTCTTC. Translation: CATSLGQGYEQFF.